This T cell receptor (beta chain) is from a study of cytomegalovirus exposure and HLA in healthy donors. About the research overall: About 85 million unique TCRs from HLA-typed donors were held in an early release of data. Study observations and caveats: TCR association rates varied by HLA locus in a later analysis, with DRB1 highest and HLA-C lowest. Most CMV-associated TCR beta chains were later found to appear HLA-restricted. About 90% or about 30% of the time was how often most TCR beta V segments were productive, according to an earlier analysis.

Note on this clone: Its antigen is not known.

PCR involved 60 Vbeta and 13 Jbeta primers. Method: immunoSEQ multiplex PCR; TCRdb's copy keeps in-frame clones and lacks some. The data hold about 110,000 clones, with roughly four fifths observed a single time. Sequenced material: PBMCs. This TCR was recovered from a male donor in good health and CMV-seropositive.

CDR3 loop: CASSLLIGGHYEQYF. DNA of the CDR3: TGCGCCAGCAGCTTGCTGATTGGGGGCCACTACGAGCAGTACTTC. This sequence joins TRBV5-1 and TRBJ2-5; possibly TRBD1 for D (6 bases). Matching the DNA end better, TRBJ2-7 makes the J call doubtful. The CDR3 contains 15 residues. Looked up from germline, CDR1 is SGHRS and CDR2 is YFSETQ.